This entry lists 30 T cell receptor beta chains sequenced from one sample in a study of T cell responses to AZD1222 COVID-19 vaccine. The method was immunoSEQ multiplex PCR; TCRdb's version includes in-frame clones alone and lacks a portion of them. The sample records 130,000 or so clones, 70% to 90% being singletons. The specimen comprised peripheral blood, sampled 28 days after the second AZD1222 dose. Receptors were obtained from an adult who received the AZD1222 COVID-19 vaccine.

This rearrangement joins TRBV28 to TRBJ2-3, with 11 bases that match TRBD2. CDR1 and CDR2 (germline): MDHEN, SYDVKM. Trimming removed 5 bases from V and 8 bases from J; junction bases left unmatched: 6. This CDR3 region has 14 residues. CDR3 bases: TGTGCCAGCAGTCTCGGACTAGCGGGCCCTACGCAGTATTTT. This encodes CASSLGLAGPTQYF.

The rearrangement links TRBV7-9 to TRBJ1-5, with 7 bases aligning to TRBD1. The germline CDR1 and CDR2 sequences are SEHNR and FQNEAQ (reference sequence). CDR3 length: 12 amino acids. V gave up 6 bases and J gave up 4 bases; unmatched junction bases: 0. CDR3 in DNA: TGTGCCAGCAGGACAGGGAATCAGCCCCAGCATTTT. Its translation: CASRTGNQPQHF.

The gene calls are TRBV7-2 and TRBJ2-7; D is unresolved. This CDR3 is 14 amino acids long. CDR1 and CDR2 from the germline V gene are SGHTA and FQGNSA. Trimming cost V 3 bases and J 0 bases, with 9 bases left between them. The CDR3 sequence: CASSFGRNSYEQYF. CDR3 nucleotide sequence: TGTGCCAGCAGCTTCGGGCGGAACTCCTACGAGCAGTACTTC.

The chain links TRBV2 to TRBJ2-7; 9 bases are shared with TRBD2. J lost 3 bases, V lost 2 bases, and 8 bases had no gene match. Germline-derived CDR1 and CDR2 are SNHLY and FYNNEI. This CDR3 contains 16 residues. The CDR3 here is CASSESPSGVLYEQYF. In nucleotides, the CDR3 is TGTGCCAGCAGTGAATCCCCTAGCGGGGTTCTCTACGAGCAGTACTTC.

This chain connects TRBV18 to TRBJ1-1; perhaps TRBD1 as D (5 bases). Per the germline V gene, CDR1 is KGHSH and CDR2 is LQKENI. This CDR3 contains 16 residues. V was pared by 0 bases and J by 4 bases, with 15 bases between. DNA for the CDR3: TGTGCCAGCTCACCACCGTCCCAGGGAAGGATCACTGAAGCTTTCTTT. Its protein is CASSPPSQGRITEAFF.

This clone was counted many times. The sample carries other DNA sequences with the same CDR3. The genes are TRBV18 and TRBJ1-2; D might be TRBD1 (5 bases). Germline CDR1 KGHSH, CDR2 LQKENI. The CDR3 is 14 residues long. Trimming took off 0 bases at V and 5 bases at J, with 10 bases between the two ends. CDR3 nucleotides: TGTGCCAGCTCACCACCGACAGAGTCTTATGGCTACACCTTC. Protein: CASSPPTESYGYTF.

This chain links TRBV7-9 with TRBJ2-7, with a possible D match to TRBD2 (5 bases). V lost 5 bases to trimming and J lost 3 bases, with 23 bases between them. Looked up from germline, CDR1 is SEHNR and CDR2 is FQNEAQ (reference sequence). The CDR3 has 17 residues. CDR3 sequence reads: CASSPPIGVSSRYEQYF. In DNA form, the CDR3 reads TGTGCCAGCAGCCCCCCGATCGGGGTATCAAGCCGCTACGAGCAGTACTTC.

CDR3 DNA: TGTGCCAGCAGCGACGGGACTAGCGGGAGTGGGGAGAACATTCAGTACTTC. It specifies CASSDGTSGSGENIQYF. J is TRBJ2-4 and V is TRBV21-1; whether TRBD2, the table's D call, matches the DNA was not checked. TRBV21-1 is noted as a pseudogene. The CDR3 contains 17 residues.

The chain is built from TRBV7-3 and TRBJ2-1; no firm D call. Germline V lookup: CDR1 SGHTA, CDR2 FQGTGA. V was cut by 2 bases and J by 4 bases, with 12 bases left in between. The CDR3 runs to 15 residues. The CDR3 DNA reads as TGTGCCAGCAGCTTATCTTGGGGTCCTTACAATGAGCAGTTCTTC. This translates into CASSLSWGPYNEQFF. Full variable domain (remainder filled in from reference TRBV7-3 and TRBJ2-1): GAGVSQTPSNKVTEKGKYVELRCDPISGHTALYWYRQSLGQGPEFLIYFQGTGAADDSGLPNDRFFAVRPEGSVSTLKIQRTERGDSAVYLCASSLSWGPYNEQFFGPGTRLTVL.

V usage is TRBV5-1 and J usage is TRBJ2-5; TRBD2 matches at 13 bases. The germline V gene encodes CDR1 SGHRS and CDR2 YFSETQ. V shed 4 bases and J 4 bases; nucleotides not matched to a gene: 7. This CDR3 region has 16 residues. CDR3 amino acids: CASSDGLAGVAETQYF. For the CDR3, the DNA is TGCGCCAGCAGCGACGGACTAGCGGGAGTTGCAGAGACCCAGTACTTC.

The chain combines TRBV7-6 with TRBJ1-3; TRBD1 aligns across 7 bases. This CDR3 is built from 18 residues. J lost 4 bases, V lost 5 bases, and 17 bases had no gene match. The germline CDR1 and CDR2 sequences are SGHVS and FNYEAQ. This CDR3 is CASSPGPQGTLAGNTIYF. The CDR3 region has the DNA TGTGCCAGCAGCCCCGGGCCACAGGGGACCTTGGCCGGAAACACCATATATTTT. Drawing the rest from reference TRBV7-6 and TRBJ1-3, the complete variable domain is GAGVSQSPRYKVTKRGQDVALRCDPISGHVSLYWYRQALGQGPEFLTYFNYEAQQDKSGLPNDRFSAERPEGSISTLTIQRTEQRDSAMYRCASSPGPQGTLAGNTIYFGEGSWLTVV.

The genes are TRBV30 and TRBJ1-5; D is undetermined. CDR1 GTSNPN and CDR2 SVGIG come from the germline V gene (reference sequence). The CDR3 covers 13 residues. V was shortened by 4 bases and J by 2 bases, with 9 bases between the two germline ends. For the CDR3, the DNA is TGTGCCTGGACCGGTAGTGGCAATCAGCCCCAGCATTTT. As protein: CAWTGSGNQPQHF.

This chain links TRBV2 with TRBJ1-1; D remains ambiguous. V was cut by 7 bases and J by 4 bases, with 16 bases left in between. This CDR3 is built from 14 residues. CDR1 and CDR2 (germline): SNHLY, FYNNEI. The CDR3 sequence: CASTIPQILTEAFF. CDR3 bases: TGTGCCAGCACCATTCCTCAAATCCTCACTGAAGCTTTCTTT.

V usage is TRBV7-3 and J usage is TRBJ2-1; 9 bases are a match to TRBD2. J gave up 9 bases and V 1 base, and 7 bases lay outside the gene matches. In germline, CDR1 is SGHTA, CDR2 FQGTGA. This CDR3 is 15 amino acids long. The chain's CDR3 is CASSLSSGGEGEQFF. In DNA form, the CDR3 reads TGTGCCAGCAGCTTAAGTAGCGGGGGTGAGGGTGAGCAGTTCTTC.

The CDR3 protein is CASLVRGNSPLHF. The CDR3 DNA follows: TGTGCCAGCCTTGTCAGGGGGAATTCACCCCTCCACTTT. V is TRBV6-5 and J is TRBJ1-6, with 7 bases fitting TRBD1. The CDR3 is 13 amino acids. With V trimmed by 8 bases and J by 7 bases, 5 bases remained unmatched. Germline loops: CDR1 MNHEY, CDR2 SVGAGI.

The chain carries TRBV5-1 and TRBJ1-5; TRBD1 is a possible D gene (5 bases). Trimming took 0 bases from V and 4 from J, leaving 8 bases between them. This CDR3 comprises 14 residues. Germline CDR1 is SGHRS and CDR2 is YFSETQ. In nucleotides, the CDR3 is TGCGCCAGCAGCTTGGGAGGGGAGAATCAGCCCCAGCATTTT. It codes for CASSLGGENQPQHF.

The gene calls are TRBV19 and TRBJ1-5; 7 bases are a match to TRBD1. Trimming took 5 bases from V and 2 from J; bases not matched to a gene: 3. The CDR3 extends over 14 amino acids. Germline V lookup: CDR1 LNHDA, CDR2 SQIVND (reference sequence). CDR3 DNA: TGTGCCAGTAGTCGACAGGGAGGCAATCAGCCCCAGCATTTT. Translating gives CASSRQGGNQPQHF.

The chain has TRBV25-1 and TRBJ1-1, with a weak D call TRBD1 (6 bases). This CDR3 spans 16 amino acids. The germline CDR1 and CDR2 sequences are MGHDK and SYGVNS. Trimming took 5 bases from V and 5 from J, leaving 21 bases between them. CDR3 protein: CASSPLPQGFVTEAFF. The DNA for the CDR3 is TGTGCCAGCAGTCCCCTACCACAGGGTTTTGTTACTGAAGCTTTCTTT.

In DNA form, the CDR3 reads TGTGCCAGCAGCTTAAAAGCGGCCGTATACAATGAGCAGTTCTTC. This codes for CASSLKAAVYNEQFF. The rearrangement uses TRBV7-2 and TRBJ2-1; weak D call: TRBD2 (5 bases). This CDR3 is 15 amino acids long. V was cut by 2 bases and J by 4 bases, with 12 bases left in between. Germline values: CDR1 SGHTA, CDR2 FQGNSA.

This chain joins TRBV7-9 and TRBJ2-1, with 12 bases matching TRBD1. V was clipped by 5 bases and J by 6 bases; unmatched bases: 5. CDR1 is SEHNR and CDR2 is FQNEAQ in the germline V gene (reference sequence). The CDR3 runs 15 residues. For the CDR3, the DNA is TGTGCCAGCAGCCCGGGACAGGGGGCGTTCAATGAGCAGTTCTTC. It codes for CASSPGQGAFNEQFF.

The chain is built from TRBV2 and TRBJ1-6; D is unresolved. Germline V lookup: CDR1 SNHLY, CDR2 FYNNEI. The V end was cut by 4 bases, the J end by 10 bases, with 14 bases between. The CDR3 is made up of 14 amino acids. CDR3 residues: CASSAQPSTSPLHF. Written as DNA, the CDR3 is TGTGCCAGCAGTGCCCAGCCCTCGACCTCACCCCTCCACTTT.

The genes are TRBV5-1 and TRBJ2-1, with TRBD1 matching 7 bases. The CDR3 consists of 14 residues. CDR1 and CDR2 (germline): SGHRS, YFSETQ. Trimming cost V 2 bases and J 9 bases; bases outside gene matches: 8. In nucleotides, the CDR3 is TGCGCCAGCAGCTTTCGGACAGGCTCGGGTGAGCAGTTCTTC. It specifies CASSFRTGSGEQFF.

The V gene is TRBV3-1 (or the pseudogene TRBV3-2), the J gene TRBJ2-3; D is unclear. The length of the CDR3 is 14 residues. Trimming cost V 5 bases and J 5 bases, with 14 bases left between them. Looked up from germline, CDR1 is LGHDT and CDR2 is YNNKEL (reference sequence). The CDR3 sequence is CASSTRPFRDTQYF. The CDR3 region has the DNA TGTGCCAGCAGCACCCGTCCCTTCAGAGATACGCAGTATTTT.

This clone turned up a few times. The rearrangement links TRBV6-2 or TRBV6-3 to TRBJ2-7; D ambiguous. Trimming took 1 base from V and 4 from J, leaving 11 bases between them. This CDR3 contains 14 residues. Per the germline V gene, CDR1 is MNHEY and CDR2 is SVGEGT. CDR3 sequence (DNA): TGTGCCAGCAGTTACTTGGGGATTTCGTACGAGCAGTACTTC. This encodes CASSYLGISYEQYF.

The chain recombines TRBV3-1 (or the pseudogene TRBV3-2) with TRBJ1-2; D gene unclear. Trimming stripped 0 bases from V and 4 bases from J, with 15 bases between. This CDR3 has 16 residues. Germline CDR1 reads LGHDT; CDR2 reads YNNKEL (reference sequence). CDR3 nucleotides: TGTGCCAGCAGCCAAGATCTCCTAGTGGGAGGCTATGGCTACACCTTC. This codes for CASSQDLLVGGYGYTF.

V and J are TRBV11-2 and TRBJ2-5; D is perhaps TRBD2 (6 bases). Germline CDR1 is SGHAT and CDR2 is FQNNGV. With 5 bases removed from V and 4 bases from J, the gap between germline ends came to 17 bases. The CDR3 has 15 amino acids. DNA for the CDR3: TGTGCCAGCAGCCGAGCCGGAGGGCTGGGAGAGACCCAGTACTTC. It encodes CASSRAGGLGETQYF.

In this sample, this clone turned up a few times. The chain carries TRBV7-9 and TRBJ2-1; possibly TRBD1 for D (6 bases). The V and J ends lost 4 bases and 9 bases respectively, with 10 bases between them. This CDR3 is 12 amino acids long. Germline CDR1 reads SEHNR; CDR2 reads FQNEAQ (reference sequence). Here the CDR3 reads CASSYRAIEQFF. The CDR3 DNA reads as TGTGCCAGCAGCTACAGGGCGATTGAGCAGTTCTTC.

J is TRBJ1-1 and V is TRBV6-1, with D maybe TRBD1 (5 bases). Germline values: CDR1 MNHNS, CDR2 SASEGT. The CDR3 consists of 12 residues. Trimming pared 2 bases from V and 10 bases from J, leaving 11 bases between. CDR3 in amino acids: CASSESRRGAFF. The CDR3 bases are TGTGCCAGCAGTGAATCACGGAGGGGAGCTTTCTTT.

The gene calls are TRBV29-1 and TRBJ1-1, with TRBD1 matching over 9 bases. The CDR3 runs to 12 residues. J gave up 11 bases and V 3 bases, and 7 bases lay outside the gene matches. The germline V gene encodes CDR1 SQVTM and CDR2 ANQGSEA. The CDR3 loop reads CSVDETGTGAFF. Here the CDR3 DNA reads TGCAGCGTTGACGAGACCGGGACAGGGGCTTTCTTT.

This chain joins TRBV5-1 and TRBJ2-3; D is unresolved. The germline gives CDR1 SGHRS, CDR2 YFSETQ. V dropped 1 base and J dropped 4 bases, with 13 bases sitting between them. This CDR3 has 15 amino acids. CDR3 bases: TGCGCCAGCAGCTTGTTTGGGTCGGGTGCAGATACGCAGTATTTT. Translation: CASSLFGSGADTQYF. Together with reference TRBV5-1 and TRBJ2-3, the CDR3 gives the full variable domain: KAGVTQTPRYLIKTRGQQVTLSCSPISGHRSVSWYQQTPGQGLQFLFEYFSETQRNKGNFPGRFSGRQFSNSRSEMNVSTLELGDSALYLCASSLFGSGADTQYFGPGTRLTVL.